Following are 18 T cell receptor beta chains from one sample sequenced in a study of T cells in Graves' hyperthyroidism and ophthalmopathy. Regions amplified from RNA transcripts were the TCR beta CDR3 regions. First-round RT-PCR with HTBI primers amplified the TCR CDR3 region. TCRdb reprocessed the multiplex PCR reads with MiXCR, giving one entry per CDR3 protein. The profile shows 380,000 or so distinct CDR3 sequences, roughly 19% of them singletons. Sequenced: blood. Every receptor here comes from a woman in her late teens or twenties with Graves' hyperthyroidism.

This CDR3 is CASSIPLLQEFSYEQYV. DNA of the CDR3: TGTGCCAGCAGCATACCGCTCCTACAGGAGTTCTCCTACGAGCAGTACGTC. V is TRBV4-2 and J is TRBJ2-7; TRBD1 is a possible D gene (5 bases). CDR3 length: 17 residues. Trimming took off 5 bases at V and 0 bases at J, with 20 bases between the two ends. Germline V gives CDR1 LGHNA, CDR2 YNFKEQ.

This clonotype has more than one count but fewer than ten. The chain links TRBV12-3 or TRBV12-4 to TRBJ1-6; D gene ambiguous. V lost 0 bases, J lost 7 bases, and 10 bases lay in between. The CDR3 runs to 15 residues. The CDR3 coding sequence is TGTGCCAGCAGTTTAGCGGGGTCGAGGAATTCACCCCTCCACTTT. This gives the protein CASSLAGSRNSPLHF.

This clonotype was recorded at least ten times. The chain recombines TRBV19 with TRBJ2-5; possibly TRBD2 for D (6 bases). V dropped 5 bases and J dropped 5 bases, with 15 bases sitting between them. CDR1 and CDR2 (germline): LNHDA, SQIVND (reference sequence). The CDR3 is made up of 14 amino acids. The CDR3 reads CASSVPGVGETQYF. CDR3 nucleotide sequence: TGTGCCAGTAGTGTTCCGGGGGTAGGCGAGACCCAGTACTTC.

This clonotype was observed a few times. The rearrangement links TRBV20-1 to TRBJ1-1, with D unclear. CDR3 length: 11 residues. Germline CDR1 reads DFQATT; CDR2 reads SNEGSKA (reference sequence). Deletions cut 4 bases from V and 7 bases from J, with 10 bases between. In nucleotides, the CDR3 is TGCAGTGCTACTAACACCAATGAAGCTTTCTTT. Encoded protein: CSATNTNEAFF.

The J gene is TRBJ1-5, the V gene TRBV6-2 or TRBV6-3; TRBD1 agrees at 9 bases. This CDR3 is 17 amino acids long. The germline CDR1 and CDR2 sequences are MNHEY and SVGEGT. V lost 6 bases and J lost 3; bases outside the gene matches: 12. The CDR3 sequence: CASRELDRGLINQPQHF. The CDR3 DNA reads as TGTGCCAGCAGAGAGCTGGACAGGGGCCTTATCAATCAGCCCCAGCATTTT.

This clonotype was found a few times. The chain links TRBV27 to TRBJ1-2; D unclear. This CDR3 is built from 12 residues. Germline values: CDR1 MNHEY, CDR2 SMNVEV (reference sequence). Trimming cost V 7 bases and J 5 bases, with 11 bases left between them. CDR3 DNA: TGTGCCAGCAAGGGTGGCGTATATGGCTACACCTTC. Protein sequence: CASKGGVYGYTF.

The genes are TRBV7-8 and TRBJ1-1; no definite D call. V was pared by 1 base and J by 0 bases, with 9 bases between. Germline V gives CDR1 SGHVS, CDR2 FQNEAQ. The CDR3 has 15 amino acids. The DNA for the CDR3 is TGTGCCAGCAGCTTAGTCCGGAGGATGAACACTGAAGCTTTCTTT. Encoded protein: CASSLVRRMNTEAFF.

The table lists this clonotype with many counts. The chain has TRBV20-1 and TRBJ2-7, with TRBD1 identical over 7 bases. J was trimmed by 3 bases and V by 5 bases; bases with no gene match: 7. In germline, CDR1 is DFQATT, CDR2 SNEGSKA (reference sequence). This CDR3 is built from 13 residues. The CDR3 region has the DNA TGCAGTGCTGGCGGACAGGTGGGCTACGAGCAGTACTTC. The encoded protein is CSAGGQVGYEQYF.

This clonotype occurred many times. J is TRBJ2-7 and V is TRBV6-1, with 7 bases aligning to TRBD1. CDR3 length: 14 residues. J gave up 0 bases and V 7 bases, and 6 bases lay outside the gene matches. Germline V CDR1 and CDR2: MNHNS, SASEGT. CDR3 residues: CASTVDRLSYEQYF. In DNA, the CDR3 is TGTGCCAGCACCGTGGACAGGCTCTCCTACGAGCAGTACTTC.

This clonotype was counted ten times or more. The V call is TRBV5-1, the J call TRBJ2-7; TRBD2 is a possible D gene (5 bases). V lost 1 base to trimming and J lost 5 bases, with 13 bases between them. The CDR3 runs 14 residues. Germline V gene sequence: CDR1 SGHRS, CDR2 YFSETQ. The CDR3 here is CASSLSGMGDEQYF. As DNA, the CDR3 is TGCGCCAGCAGCTTGTCCGGGATGGGCGACGAGCAGTACTTC.

The rearrangement uses TRBV4-2 and TRBJ2-5; possible D gene TRBD1, 5 bases. This CDR3 region has 14 residues. The ends were cut back, 5 bases at V and 0 bases at J, with 10 bases in the middle. Germline values: CDR1 LGHNA, CDR2 YNFKEQ. The CDR3 nucleotides read TGTGCCAGCAGCTCTCAGGGATACCAAGAGACCCAGTACTTC. It is translated as CASSSQGYQETQYF.

The sample holds one count of this clonotype. This chain links TRBV11-2 with TRBJ2-5; D is uncertain. The CDR3 covers 14 residues. Germline V CDR1 and CDR2: SGHAT, FQNNGV. V gave up 6 bases and J gave up 1 base, with 12 bases separating them. The CDR3 DNA sequence: TGTGCCAGCAGAAAGTTAACAGCCCAAGAGACCCAGTACTTC. Its protein is CASRKLTAQETQYF.

In nucleotides, the CDR3 is TGTGCCACCTCGCCCCGTTCGGCATCCTATGGCTACACCTTC. Translating gives CATSPRSASYGYTF. V usage is TRBV15 and J usage is TRBJ1-2; no clear D. Germline assignment: CDR1 LNHNV and CDR2 YYDKDF (reference sequence). Trimming stripped 8 bases from V and 4 bases from J, with 17 bases between. The CDR3 has 14 amino acids.

This clonotype occurred many times. The gene calls are TRBV6-1 and TRBJ2-5; TRBD2 matches 8 bases. The CDR3 spans 15 residues. Germline CDR1 reads MNHNS; CDR2 reads SASEGT. After removal of 6 bases from V and 2 bases from J, the junction contained 8 bases not matched to a gene. CDR3 in amino acids: CASSPAGASQETQYF. The CDR3 DNA reads as TGTGCCAGCAGCCCAGCGGGGGCCTCACAAGAGACCCAGTACTTC.

There are a few counts of this clonotype. V usage is TRBV24-1 and J usage is TRBJ2-5, with D possibly called TRBD1 or TRBD2 (5 bases each). This CDR3 region has 13 residues. Per germline, CDR1 KGHDR and CDR2 SFDVKD. Trimming took 1 base from V and 5 from J, leaving 7 bases between them. The CDR3 protein is CATSDFWGETQYF. The CDR3 DNA is TGTGCCACCAGTGATTTCTGGGGGGAGACCCAGTACTTC.

This clonotype was counted only a few times. V usage is TRBV6-1 and J usage is TRBJ1-2; the D is unclear. The CDR3 has 13 amino acids. Germline V gene sequence: CDR1 MNHNS, CDR2 SASEGT. Trimming took 6 bases from V and 4 from J, leaving 12 bases between them. CDR3 DNA: TGTGCCAGCAGCGGGCCGGATACCTATGGCTACACCTTC. It specifies CASSGPDTYGYTF.

Only a few counts were recorded for this clonotype. The rearrangement uses TRBV30 and TRBJ1-1; 9 bases are a match to TRBD1. From germline, CDR1 is GTSNPN and CDR2 SVGIG (reference sequence). V lost 3 bases, J lost 6 bases, and 5 bases stayed unmatched. The CDR3 is 13 residues long. The CDR3 DNA follows: TGTGCCTGGAGCTCACAGGGGGCCCCTGAAGCTTTCTTT. Its translation is CAWSSQGAPEAFF.

This clonotype came up once. V gene TRBV18 combines with J gene TRBJ1-5; D is unresolved. V was clipped by 3 bases and J by 3 bases, with 6 bases between them. The germline V gene has CDR1 KGHSH and CDR2 LQKENI. This CDR3 is 13 amino acids long. The CDR3: CASSPLDNQPQHF. The DNA of the CDR3 is TGTGCCAGCTCACCCCTAGACAATCAGCCCCAGCATTTT.